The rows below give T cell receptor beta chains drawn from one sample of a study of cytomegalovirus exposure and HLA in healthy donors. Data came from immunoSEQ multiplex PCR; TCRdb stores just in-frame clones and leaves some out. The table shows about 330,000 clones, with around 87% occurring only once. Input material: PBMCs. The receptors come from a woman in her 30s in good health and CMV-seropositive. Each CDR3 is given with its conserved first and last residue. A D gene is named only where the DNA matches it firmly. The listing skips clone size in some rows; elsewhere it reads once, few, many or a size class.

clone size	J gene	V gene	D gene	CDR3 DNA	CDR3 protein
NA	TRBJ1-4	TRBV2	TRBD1	TGTGCCAGCAGGGAGGACAGGGCTAATGAAAAACTGTTTTTT	CASREDRANEKLFF
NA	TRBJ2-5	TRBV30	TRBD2	TGTGCCTGGAGGCCTTATGGGGGCGGGAGGGCCCAAGAGACCCAGTACTTC	CAWRPYGGGRAQETQYF
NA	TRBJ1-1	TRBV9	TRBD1	TGTGCCAGCAACCCCTCAGGGGGCGATACTGAAGCTTTCTTT	CASNPSGGDTEAFF
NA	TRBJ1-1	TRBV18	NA	TGTGCCAGCTCCCACCTACAGGTTGAAGCTTTCTTT	CASSHLQVEAFF
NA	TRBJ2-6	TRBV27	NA	TGTGCCAGCAGTACGCGGGGCTCTGGGGCCAACGTCCTGACTTTC	CASSTRGSGANVLTF
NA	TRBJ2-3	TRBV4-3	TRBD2	TGCGCCAGCAGCCAAGGGCAGCGGGGGGGATCAGATACGCAGTATTTT	CASSQGQRGGSDTQYF
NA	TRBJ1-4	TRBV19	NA	TGTGCCAGTAGTATAGATAATGAAAAACTGTTTTTT	CASSIDNEKLFF
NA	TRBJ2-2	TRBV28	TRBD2	TGTGCCAGCAGTTTACGACTAGCGCAACCTACCGGGGAGCTGTTTTTT	CASSLRLAQPTGELFF
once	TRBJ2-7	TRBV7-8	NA	TGTGCCAGCAGCGTGGACTACGAGCAGTACTTC	CASSVDYEQYF
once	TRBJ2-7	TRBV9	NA	TGTGCCAGCAGCCCGACCGGGGGCTCCTACGAGCAGTACTTC	CASSPTGGSYEQYF
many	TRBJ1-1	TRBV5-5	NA	TGTGCCAGCAGCTTGGCGGGCAGGACCAACACTGAAGCTTTCTTT	CASSLAGRTNTEAFF
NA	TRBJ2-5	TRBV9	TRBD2	TGTGCCAGCAGCCCCCGACTAGCGGGAGGGTACCAAGAGACCCAGTACTTC	CASSPRLAGGYQETQYF
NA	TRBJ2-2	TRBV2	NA	TGTGCCAGCACCCCCCAGTCAGGGCTTTACACCGGGGAGCTGTTTTTT	CASTPQSGLYTGELFF
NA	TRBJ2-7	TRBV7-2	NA	TGTGCCAGCAGCTTAATGTCCGGTCACGAGCAGTACTTC	CASSLMSGHEQYF
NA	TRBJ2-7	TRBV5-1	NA	TGCGCCAGCAGCTTGGACCTTTCTTGGGTGTACGAGCAGTACTTC	CASSLDLSWVYEQYF
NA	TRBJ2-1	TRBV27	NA	TGTGCCAGCAGTCTGAACAGGGAACCAGCCTACAATGAGCAGTTCTTC	CASSLNREPAYNEQFF
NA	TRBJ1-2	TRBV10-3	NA	TGTGCCATCAGCTCCCCCGAACAGGGAGCCGAGACTTATGGCTACACCTTC	CAISSPEQGAETYGYTF
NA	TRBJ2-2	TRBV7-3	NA	TGTGCCAGCAGCTCCATTCCGGGACAAACCGGGGAGCTGTTTTTT	CASSSIPGQTGELFF
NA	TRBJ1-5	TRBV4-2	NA	TGTGCCAGCAGCCAAGATCTGGGGATTAGTGCCAATCAGCCCCAGCATTTT	CASSQDLGISANQPQHF
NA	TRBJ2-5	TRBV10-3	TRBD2	TGTGCCCCCGGACTAGCGGGGGAAGAGACCCAGTACTTC	CAPGLAGEETQYF
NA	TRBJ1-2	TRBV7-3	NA	TGTGCCAGCAGCTTAGGGGGTGGTCTTGACTATGGCTACACCTTC	CASSLGGGLDYGYTF
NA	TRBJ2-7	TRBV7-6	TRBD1	TGTGCCAGCAGCTTAGACTCCGGGACAGGCCTTTTCGAGCAGTACTTC	CASSLDSGTGLFEQYF
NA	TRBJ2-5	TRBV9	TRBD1	TGTGCCAGCAGCGTGCTCGACGGGACAGTCCAAGAGACCCAGTACTTC	CASSVLDGTVQETQYF
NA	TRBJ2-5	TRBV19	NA	TGTGCAGCCGGAATATACGGGACCCAGTACTTC	CAAGIYGTQYF
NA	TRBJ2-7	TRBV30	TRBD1	TGTGCCTCTACGTACCGGGACAGGGGCTACGAGCAGTACTTC	CASTYRDRGYEQYF
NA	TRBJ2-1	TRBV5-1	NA	TGCGCCAGCAGCTCCTCGAGCCCGAACTACAATGAGCAGTTCTTC	CASSSSSPNYNEQFF
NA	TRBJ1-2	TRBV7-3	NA	TGTGCCAGCAGCTTACGGGGATACTATGGCTACACCTTC	CASSLRGYYGYTF
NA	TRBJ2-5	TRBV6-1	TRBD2	TGTGCCAGCGGCCCCGGCGGGAGGCCGGAGACCCAGTACTTC	CASGPGGRPETQYF
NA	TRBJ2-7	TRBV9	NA	TGTGCCAGCAGCGTAGACTGGAAAGCTCCCTACGAGCAGTACTTC	CASSVDWKAPYEQYF
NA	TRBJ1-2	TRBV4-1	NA	TGCGCCAGCAGCCAAGACAGGGTTAAAGATGGCTACACCTTC	CASSQDRVKDGYTF
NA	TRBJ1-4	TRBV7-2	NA	TGTGCCAGCAGCTTAGGCAGGGATGAAAAACTGTTTTTT	CASSLGRDEKLFF
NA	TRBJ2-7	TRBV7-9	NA	TGTGCCAGCAGCTTGAACTCGGACGAGCAGTACTTC	CASSLNSDEQYF
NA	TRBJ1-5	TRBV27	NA	TGTGCCAGCAGTTCGGCGAATCAGCCCCAGCATTTT	CASSSANQPQHF
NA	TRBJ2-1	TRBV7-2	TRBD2	TGTGCCAGCAGCTTAAGTAGCGGGAGGTTATACAATGAGCAGTTCTTC	CASSLSSGRLYNEQFF
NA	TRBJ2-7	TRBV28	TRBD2	TGTGCCAGCAGTTATGGACTAGCGGGAGAAGGGTCCTACGAGCAGTACTTC	CASSYGLAGEGSYEQYF
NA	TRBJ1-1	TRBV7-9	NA	TGTGCCAGCAGCCCACGGCCTGGGGGCCATGAGGACACTGAAGCTTTCTTT	CASSPRPGGHEDTEAFF
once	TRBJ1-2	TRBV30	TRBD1	TGTGCCTGGAGTAGCGGGACAGGGTGGGTCATCTATGGCTACACCTTC	CAWSSGTGWVIYGYTF
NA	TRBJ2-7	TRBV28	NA	TGTGCCAGCAGTGCAAACTACGAGCAGTACTTC	CASSANYEQYF
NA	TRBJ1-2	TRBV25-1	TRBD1	TGTGCCAGCAGTGAATCCGGGACAGGGAACTATGGCTACACCTTC	CASSESGTGNYGYTF
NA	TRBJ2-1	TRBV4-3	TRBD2	TGCGCCAGCAGCCAAGATGGGGCGGGGGGGCCTAACTATGAGCAGTTCTTC	CASSQDGAGGPNYEQFF
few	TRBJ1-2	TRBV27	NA	TGTGCCAGCAGTTTATCAACATACTATGGCTACACCTTC	CASSLSTYYGYTF
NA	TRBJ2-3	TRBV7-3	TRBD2	TGTGCCAGCAGCTTAAGGTCTAGCGGGAGTCTAGATACGCAGTATTTT	CASSLRSSGSLDTQYF
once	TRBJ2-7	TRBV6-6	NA	TGTGCCAGCAGTTATTCGGTCCAGGGGACCTACGAGCAGTACTTC	CASSYSVQGTYEQYF
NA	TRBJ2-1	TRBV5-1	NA	TGCGCCAGCAGCTTGGAGCCAGTCCGGAGCTCCTACAATGAGCAGTTCTTC	CASSLEPVRSSYNEQFF